This TCR gamma chain appears in the sequencing data of a study of gamma delta lymphoproliferative disorders and STAT genes (dated by TCRdb to the late 2010s). Turning to the overall study: Of the 9 Tgammadelta LGLL patients who were sequenced, 5 followed an indolent course, while 4 had symptomatic disease. Because no corresponding Invivoscribe delta assay was available, delta-chain libraries were prepared according to the EuroClonality-NGS working group standard operating procedure. Within a larger immunophenotypic and STAT-mutation study, TCR gamma and delta CDR3 repertoires were profiled by deep sequencing in Tgammadelta lymphoproliferative disease patients and healthy controls. The LymphoTrack Dx TCRG Assay was used to prepare gamma-chain libraries from at least 50 ng of genomic DNA. A couple of gamma-chain samples and all delta-chain samples were sequenced twice to confirm results. The TCR-sequenced pilot group comprised fewer than 10 Tgammadelta large granular lymphocyte leukemia patients and a couple of hepatosplenic T-cell lymphoma patients. Beyond this particular receptor, the publication reports: Control T cells were likely spread across varied maturation stages, whereas leukemic cells were skewed toward terminal effectors, which potentially limits comparisons between patients and controls. In whole-repertoire clustering, patient gamma repertoires grouped separately from healthy controls, whereas delta repertoires showed no separation between groups. Nearly all major gamma and delta clonotypes of patients were found to be public, being shared with at least one healthy donor, and only a couple of gamma clonotypes were found to be private to disease. It was noted by the authors that NGS specificity may be reduced at low frequencies, so confirmation of the public or private nature of leukemic clones is needed. Major clones in indolent patients were dominated by Vgamma9-JgammaP and Vdelta2-Ddelta3-Jdelta1 rearrangements, whereas these rearrangements were absent in symptomatic patients, in whom less common gene combinations were used.

CDR1 and CDR2 were assigned from the germline V gene as EGSNGY and YDSYNSKV. Taken from cysteine to phenylalanine, the CDR3 has 11 residues. Just CDR3 DNA is preserved here, 33 bases in frame from base 1. The junction shows trimming of 0 bases on V and 11 bases on J, and the gene matches do not reach 4 bases of it. This clone was observed at least ten times. Its binding antigen is unknown. Base qualities are not provided; no much larger clone lies one nucleotide away. TCR sequencing was performed on genomic DNA from peripheral blood mononuclear cells isolated from patients and controls. A median age of roughly 60 years was recorded for the sequenced patients, of whom a few were male and roughly six were female. All patients came from a single hematology unit in Padova, Italy, and their diagnoses were reclassified as T-LGLL or HSTCL using the 2017 WHO criteria. All patient samples were collected while patients were off therapy or before therapy.

Both library methods used multiplex PCR with primers targeting conserved V and J regions of the TCR genes. After purification and pooling, the amplicons were sequenced on an Illumina MiSeq platform. The original methods were these. V(D)J alignment, clonotype assembly and translation were handled by MiXCR, while functionality assessment and CDR3 repertoire analyses were done with VDJtools. The IMGT definition of CDR3 was applied, and only productive sequences using functional genes were analyzed, with ORF genes and pseudogenes left out. A custom Python script was used to search all patients and controls for identical amino acid CDR3s of major clonotypes (frequency >=5%). To compare clonotype frequencies between patients and controls, a one-sided non-parametric Wilcoxon test was applied. Clones were re-identified by TCRdb from the public reads with CATT, and rows with the same DNA were merged. In this record, the V and J calls reflect TCRdb's handling and not the investigators' own analysis. The sample has approximately 1,300 gamma-chain clones on record, 8.2% of them singletons. Approximately 50% of the sample is held by the ten biggest clonotypes.

The V and J segments used are TRGV2 and TRGJ1 or TRGJ2. The J gene, not given by TCRdb, was assigned here from a germline match of the nucleotide sequence. Sequenced input: blood. The origin of this receptor is a human donor with gamma-delta T-cell large granular lymphocyte leukemia. The sequenced DNA is TGTGCCACCTGGGACGGGGCCCAGAAACTCTTT. This gives the protein CATWDGAQKLF.